This T cell receptor (beta chain) was profiled in a study of radiation and T cells in renal cell carcinoma. The table came from immunoSEQ multiplex PCR; TCRdb's copy has only in-frame clones and leaves some out. Among 20,000 to 25,000 clones listed, nearly 55% were seen once. Treatment defined: treatment-naive control, cytoreductive nephrectomy. Clear cell pathology was present in this patient's renal cell carcinoma. The CDR3 loop spans 12 amino acids. V gave up 8 bases and J gave up 0 bases, with 10 bases separating them. The V gene's germline CDR1 is GTSNPN and CDR2 SVGIG (reference sequence). The sequence was obtained from a human donor with renal cell carcinoma. The V call is TRBV30, the J call TRBJ1-1, with TRBD1 as a possible D gene (5 bases). This material consisted of tumor tissue, taken from a patient whose treatment was nephrectomy without radiotherapy. CDR3 DNA sequence: TGTGCCAGGGACGGAATGAACACTGAAGCTTTCTTT. Its translation is CARDGMNTEAFF.